The present T cell receptor (beta chain) was sequenced within a study of response to subunit inactivated influenza vaccine. The study, taken as a whole, reports: Authors proposed each seasonal influenza vaccination draws in few new T cells.

TCRdb called the RT-PCR reads again in MiXCR, with one record for every CDR3 protein. The sample lists hundreds of thousands of distinct CDR3 sequences, 15% to 19% occurring once. The CDR3 has 21 residues. Germline-derived CDR1 and CDR2 are MNHEY and SVGEGT. The junction had 19 bases not matched to a gene; V was cut back by 5 bases and J by 0 bases. Turning to this clonotype: Antigen unknown.

The chain has TRBV6-2 or TRBV6-3 and TRBJ2-3; TRBD2 matches at 11 bases. This sequence originates from a man between 45 and 60 years old who received an inactivated influenza vaccine. The sample here was PBMCs from blood, taken roughly 13 days after vaccination. CDR3 in amino acids: CASSPTPGLAGEIRSTDTQYF. CDR3 DNA sequence: TGTGCCAGCAGTCCCACCCCCGGACTAGCGGGCGAAATCCGGAGCACAGATACGCAGTATTTT.